This TCR beta chain was sequenced for a study of identical twins. This clonotype was picked up many times. The CDR3 length is 13 residues. V shed 4 bases, J shed 10 bases, and the junction held 8 bases outside the gene matches. Per the germline V gene, CDR1 is MNHEY and CDR2 is SMNVEV (reference sequence). One entry per CDR3 protein results from TCRdb running MiXCR on the 5' RACE reads. The sample has about 700,000 distinct CDR3 sequences, around 6.1% seen once. The receptor was isolated from a man younger than 35 in good health. Sequencing was done on a sample of naive T cells sorted from blood. This sequence joins TRBV27 and TRBJ1-1, with 8 bases aligning to TRBD1. The chain's CDR3 is CASSSSPGTGAFF. In DNA, the CDR3 is TGTGCCAGCAGTTCCAGTCCCGGGACAGGAGCTTTCTTT.